This entry concerns a single T cell receptor (beta chain). The data are from a study of blood T cell repertoires in COVID-19. Study-level background: Sites across the United States, Italy and Spain contributed samples from acute and convalescent COVID-19. PBMCs, B-cell-depleted T cells, or T cells provided the cDNA or gDNA that made up the material.

V lost 8 bases and J 2 bases, leaving 13 bases between the germline ends. The CDR3 spans 13 residues. Looked up from germline, CDR1 is MNHEY and CDR2 is SVGAGI. Per the study methods: Reference gene primer amplification yielded estimated nucleated cell counts. Clones were read by immunoSEQ multiplex PCR, and TCRdb kept only the in-frame ones, dropping some. V and J calls and clone size follow that table, whereas D and trimming were derived from the DNA. In the table there are 260,000 or so clones, roughly 90% of which are singletons. This TCR came from a man aged 18 to 29 with active or convalescent COVID-19. The genes are TRBV6-5 and TRBJ2-7; tentative D call: TRBD2 (5 bases). Sequencing input: peripheral blood. CDR3 amino acids: CASAPGSTYEQYF. For the CDR3, the DNA is TGTGCCAGCGCTCCGGGGTCAACCTACGAGCAGTACTTC.